The rows below give T cell receptor beta chains drawn from one sample of a study of cytomegalovirus exposure and HLA in healthy donors. The method was immunoSEQ multiplex PCR; TCRdb's version includes in-frame clones alone and lacks a portion of them. The repertoire holds 200,000 to 300,000 clones, more than 75% seen once, with 12% in the top ten. The source material was PBMCs. These TCRs come from a man aged 18-30 years in good health and CMV-seropositive. The conserved cysteine and the conserved F or W are not part of the CDR3 here. The order of the fields is J gene, V gene, CDR3 protein.

>TRBJ2-5|TRBV10-3
ATQDGPQETQY
>TRBJ2-5|TRBV10-3
AIREQETQY
>TRBJ2-1|TRBV7-6
ASSNLAGGNYNEQF
>TRBJ2-5|TRBV5-1
ASSLGASGSGETQY
>TRBJ1-2|TRBV28
ASISQGGDGYGYT
>TRBJ2-1|TRBV29-1
SVDVGQGYNEQF
>TRBJ2-1|TRBV11-2
ASSLVRADEQF
>TRBJ2-2|TRBV5-1
ASSALTGGNTGELF
>TRBJ1-2|TRBV29-1
SAILNYGYT
>TRBJ2-7|TRBV6-6
ASDRAATSYEQY
>TRBJ2-1|TRBV6-5
ASSSGLAGFNEQF
>TRBJ1-2|TRBV6-6
ASSYNRQGGGYT
>TRBJ2-1|TRBV27
ASSIPGHKDYNEQF
>TRBJ1-4|TRBV4-1
ASSQVGQKPTNEKLF
>TRBJ2-7|TRBV10-3
ASKQGAREQY
>TRBJ1-4|TRBV5-4
ASSLAGGSRAGEKLF
>TRBJ1-2|TRBV10-2
ASRIDSYGYT
>TRBJ2-2|TRBV7-3
ASSLGTGSTGELF
>TRBJ1-4|TRBV28
ASSFVRGNEKLF
>TRBJ2-7|TRBV11-2
ASSLSGEYEQY
>TRBJ1-5|TRBV5-1
ASSPGQGAGQPQH
>TRBJ1-1|TRBV27
ARLRQMNTEAF
>TRBJ2-1|TRBV4-1
ASSLEGWDNEQF
>TRBJ1-2|TRBV9
ASSWDGYGYT
>TRBJ2-7|TRBV5-1
ASSSSSGRFNEQY